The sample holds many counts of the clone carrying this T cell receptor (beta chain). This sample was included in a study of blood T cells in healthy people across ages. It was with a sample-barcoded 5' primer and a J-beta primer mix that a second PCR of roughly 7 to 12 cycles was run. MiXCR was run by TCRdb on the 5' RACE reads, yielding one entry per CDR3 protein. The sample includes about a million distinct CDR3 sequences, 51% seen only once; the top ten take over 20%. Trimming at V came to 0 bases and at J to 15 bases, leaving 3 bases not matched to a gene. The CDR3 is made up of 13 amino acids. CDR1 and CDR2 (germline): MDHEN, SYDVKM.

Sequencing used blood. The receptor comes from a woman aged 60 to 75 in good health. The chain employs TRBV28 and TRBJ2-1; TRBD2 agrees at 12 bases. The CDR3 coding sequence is TGTGCCAGCAGTTTATGGACTAGCGGGAGTGGGTTCTTC. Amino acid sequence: CASSLWTSGSGFF.